The clone carrying this T cell receptor beta chain appeared many times. TCRdb reprocessed the 5' RACE reads via MiXCR and lists one record per CDR3 protein. Among about 220,000 distinct CDR3 sequences listed, under 8.5% were seen once. These data originate in a study of identical twins. The germline V and J ends were trimmed by 6 bases and 8 bases, with 11 bases remaining between them. From germline, CDR1 is SGHRS and CDR2 YFSETQ. The CDR3 runs to 11 residues. The sample was also linked to a second study, of T cells expressing NK-cell markers.

The sequenced sample was CD8+ T cells sorted from blood. This clonotype was obtained from a woman between 18 and 30 years old in good health. V gene TRBV5-1 combines with J gene TRBJ1-2; D remains unclear. The CDR3 spells CASTEGGGYTF. CDR3 DNA sequence: TGCGCCAGCACAGAGGGAGGAGGCTACACCTTC.